This T cell receptor (beta chain) was documented in a study of T cell changes during pregnancy in multiple sclerosis. V was clipped by 3 bases and J by 4 bases, with 10 bases between them. The CDR3 loop spans 14 amino acids. Germline V lookup: CDR1 SNHLY, CDR2 FYNNEI. The protocol was immunoSEQ multiplex PCR, while the TCRdb copy is restricted to in-frame clones and leaves out a portion. Altogether approximately 71,000 clones are present, around 90% being singletons, with the ten largest covering 0.95% to 1.5%. This specimen was peripheral blood, taken in the third trimester of pregnancy. The sequence was collected from a female donor with multiple sclerosis, enrolled in a pregnancy study. The chain is built from TRBV2 and TRBJ1-5; no definite D call. CDR3 loop: CASSEWTPNQPQHF. The CDR3 DNA is TGTGCCAGCAGTGAGTGGACTCCAAATCAGCCCCAGCATTTT.